Listed here are 28 T cell receptor beta chains from one sample, sequenced in a study of shared clonotypes between healthy human individuals. Assay used: immunoSEQ multiplex PCR; TCRdb lists only in-frame clones, some missing. The data show more than 2 million clones, approximately 94% seen once. Naive-designated CD8 cells lacked CD45RO, were positively enriched for CCR7, and omitted terminally differentiated effector memory CD45RA+ cells. Sequencing was done on a sample of naive CD8+ T cells sorted from blood. The source is a man aged 18 to 30 in good health.

The V call is TRBV9, the J call TRBJ2-1, with 11 bases identical to TRBD2. The germline gives CDR1 SGDLS, CDR2 YYNGEE. The V and J ends lost 3 bases and 0 bases, in that order; junction bases with no gene match: 2. The CDR3 consists of 16 residues. CDR3 residues: CASSGLAGSSYNEQFF. The CDR3 region has the DNA TGTGCCAGCAGCGGACTAGCGGGGAGCTCCTACAATGAGCAGTTCTTC.

The chain employs TRBV10-1 and TRBJ2-1, with D unclear. CDR1 and CDR2 from the germline V gene are WNHNN and SYGVQD (reference sequence). V shed 2 bases and J shed 4 bases, with 15 bases lying between them. The CDR3 length is 16 residues. CDR3 DNA sequence: TGCGCCAGCAGTGAGGAGGCCCTGCCCCCGTACAATGAGCAGTTCTTC. Protein: CASSEEALPPYNEQFF.

This sequence joins TRBV28 and TRBJ2-7; the match to TRBD1 covers 7 bases. This CDR3 is built from 14 residues. Germline loops: CDR1 MDHEN, CDR2 SYDVKM. V lost 2 bases and J lost 5; bases outside the gene matches: 6. DNA for the CDR3: TGTGCCAGCAGTTTAAGCGACAGGGTCCACGAGCAGTACTTC. It is translated as CASSLSDRVHEQYF.

This clone occurred a few times. The rearrangement links TRBV30 to TRBJ2-7; D is unresolved. Germline V gene sequence: CDR1 GTSNPN, CDR2 SVGIG (reference sequence). V lost 5 bases, J lost 3 bases, and 11 bases lay in between. This CDR3 spans 12 amino acids. CDR3 DNA: TGTGCCTGGGGATCCGGAAGCTACGAGCAGTACTTC. It is translated as CAWGSGSYEQYF. Supplemented by reference TRBV30 and TRBJ2-7, the full variable domain reads SQTIHQWPATLVQPVGSPLSLECTVEGTSNPNLYWYRQAAGRGLQLLFYSVGIGQISSEVPQNLSASRPQDRQFILSSKKLLLSDSGFYLCAWGSGSYEQYFGPGTRLTVT.

The rearrangement joins TRBV7-9 to TRBJ2-3; no clear D gene. The length of the CDR3 is 13 residues. V was shortened by 5 bases and J by 5 bases, with 11 bases between the two germline ends. Germline values: CDR1 SEHNR, CDR2 FQNEAQ (reference sequence). Here the CDR3 reads CASSPSAQDTQYF. Here the CDR3 DNA reads TGTGCCAGCAGCCCCTCGGCGCAAGATACGCAGTATTTT.

V is TRBV9 and J is TRBJ2-1; 10 bases agree with TRBD1. This CDR3 region has 17 residues. In germline, CDR1 is SGDLS, CDR2 YYNGEE. V was pared by 2 bases and J by 7 bases, with 12 bases of the junction left unmatched. CDR3 sequence reads: CASSVNAGTGARNEQFF. CDR3 bases: TGTGCCAGCAGCGTGAATGCCGGGACAGGGGCCAGGAATGAGCAGTTCTTC.

CDR3 residues: CASSPGQGADTQYF. CDR3 sequence (DNA): TGCGCCAGCAGCCCTGGACAGGGGGCAGATACGCAGTATTTT. This rearrangement joins TRBV5-1 to TRBJ2-3; TRBD1 aligns across 10 bases. CDR3 length: 14 amino acids. The germline gives CDR1 SGHRS, CDR2 YFSETQ. Trimming cost V 4 bases and J 4 bases; bases outside gene matches: 3. Combining the CDR3 with reference TRBV5-1 and TRBJ2-3 gives the whole variable domain KAGVTQTPRYLIKTRGQQVTLSCSPISGHRSVSWYQQTPGQGLQFLFEYFSETQRNKGNFPGRFSGRQFSNSRSEMNVSTLELGDSALYLCASSPGQGADTQYFGPGTRLTVL.

The chain combines TRBV28 with TRBJ2-2, with a tentative D call TRBD2 (6 bases). Germline CDR1 is MDHEN and CDR2 is SYDVKM. This CDR3 is 17 amino acids long. Trimming removed 5 bases from V and 3 bases from J, with 19 bases in between. CDR3 protein: CASSDPGGGRHTGELFF. The CDR3 nucleotides are TGTGCCAGCAGTGACCCCGGGGGTGGCCGGCACACCGGGGAGCTGTTTTTT. Drawing the rest from reference TRBV28 and TRBJ2-2, the complete variable domain is DVKVTQSSRYLVKRTGEKVFLECVQDMDHENMFWYRQDPGLGLRLIYFSYDVKMKEKGDIPEGYSVSREKKERFSLILESASTNQTSMYLCASSDPGGGRHTGELFFGEGSRLTVL.

The rearrangement links TRBV10-2 to TRBJ2-3, with TRBD2 matching 9 bases. The CDR3 has 15 amino acids. Per the germline V gene, CDR1 is WSHSY and CDR2 is SAAADI. The junction had 4 bases not matched to a gene; V was cut back by 4 bases and J by 2 bases. The CDR3 nucleotides read TGCGCCAGCAGTGTGCTAGCGGGACTCACAGATACGCAGTATTTT. Translating gives CASSVLAGLTDTQYF.

The chain couples TRBV7-2 to TRBJ2-3; 9 positions match TRBD1. The CDR3 has 15 amino acids. Germline assignment: CDR1 SGHTA and CDR2 FQGNSA. Trimming removed 5 bases from V and 4 bases from J; junction bases left unmatched: 7. DNA for the CDR3: TGTGCCAGCAGCCTAGGGACAGGGCGTTCAGATACGCAGTATTTT. Encoded protein: CASSLGTGRSDTQYF.

The V gene is TRBV29-1, the J gene TRBJ2-7; D unresolved. CDR1 is SQVTM, CDR2 ANQGSEA, per germline. The CDR3 spans 14 residues. V lost 4 bases to trimming and J lost 2 bases, with 15 bases between them. CDR3 amino acids: CSVVSPPMTYEQYF. As DNA, the CDR3 is TGCAGCGTTGTGAGTCCGCCTATGACCTACGAGCAGTACTTC.

The rearrangement joins TRBV5-1 to TRBJ2-7; tentatively, D is TRBD1 or TRBD2 (5 bases each). The CDR3 extends over 15 amino acids. The ends were cut back, 0 bases at V and 3 bases at J, with 13 bases in the middle. CDR1 SGHRS and CDR2 YFSETQ come from the germline V gene. The CDR3 loop reads CASSLEEDTFYEQYF. The CDR3 DNA is TGCGCCAGCAGCTTGGAGGAGGACACGTTCTACGAGCAGTACTTC.

The chain links TRBV10-2 to TRBJ2-5, with D unresolved. V shed 2 bases and J shed 2 bases, with 9 bases lying between them. The CDR3 has 14 residues. Germline CDR1 and CDR2: WSHSY and SAAADI. CDR3 region: CASSERRSQETQYF. DNA of the CDR3: TGCGCCAGCAGTGAGCGCAGGTCACAAGAGACCCAGTACTTC.

This chain uses TRBV4-1 with TRBJ1-5; D is possibly TRBD1 (5 bases). Germline V gives CDR1 MGHRA, CDR2 YSYEKL. The CDR3 runs 15 residues. Trimming left V 4 bases short and J 5 bases short, with 15 bases between. The CDR3 DNA reads TGCGCCAGCAGCCCCCGCGAGGGGACCTATCAGCCCCAGCATTTT. This sequence encodes CASSPREGTYQPQHF.

The rearrangement joins TRBV6-5 to TRBJ2-5; D is perhaps TRBD2 (6 bases). Trimming left V 6 bases short and J 5 bases short, with 19 bases between. Germline CDR1 MNHEY, CDR2 SVGAGI. The CDR3 spans 15 residues. The CDR3 loop reads CASRDPLALRETQYF. CDR3 sequence (DNA): TGTGCCAGCAGGGATCCCCTAGCGTTGAGGGAGACCCAGTACTTC.

Note on this clone: Different DNA sequences within this sample yield the same CDR3. The V and J genes are TRBV6-5 and TRBJ2-7; D unresolved. The V gene lost 2 bases and the J gene lost 6 bases, with 8 bases spanning the gap. This CDR3 is built from 12 residues. CDR1 is MNHEY, CDR2 SVGAGI, per germline. CDR3 sequence: CASSYPLGEQYF. CDR3 bases: TGTGCCAGCAGTTACCCCTTGGGCGAGCAGTACTTC.

This chain connects TRBV30 to TRBJ2-3; D remains unclear. This CDR3 contains 11 residues. The V end was cut by 2 bases, the J end by 5 bases, with 5 bases between. Germline V gene lookup returns CDR1 GTSNPN and CDR2 SVGIG (reference sequence). The CDR3 region is CAWSRGDTQYF. The CDR3 bases are TGTGCCTGGAGTAGAGGAGATACGCAGTATTTT. Together with reference TRBV30 and TRBJ2-3, the CDR3 gives the full variable domain: SQTIHQWPATLVQPVGSPLSLECTVEGTSNPNLYWYRQAAGRGLQLLFYSVGIGQISSEVPQNLSASRPQDRQFILSSKKLLLSDSGFYLCAWSRGDTQYFGPGTRLTVL.

V is TRBV7-6 and J is TRBJ2-5; D may be TRBD1 or TRBD2 (5 bases each). Germline V gene data show CDR1 as SGHVS and CDR2 as FNYEAQ. V dropped 5 bases and J dropped 5 bases, with 21 bases sitting between them. CDR3 length: 16 amino acids. DNA for the CDR3: TGTGCCAGCAGCCAACCCAGGGACGGGCTGTGGGAGACCCAGTACTTC. This encodes CASSQPRDGLWETQYF.

V gene TRBV7-8 combines with J gene TRBJ2-1; D gene unclear. This CDR3 spans 16 amino acids. V dropped 4 bases and J dropped 3 bases, with 16 bases sitting between them. CDR1 and CDR2 from the germline V gene are SGHVS and FQNEAQ. The CDR3, as DNA: TGTGCCAGCAGCTCCCCCTTCAAGCTTAGCTACAATGAGCAGTTCTTC. This gives the protein CASSSPFKLSYNEQFF.

The chain is built from TRBV7-8 and TRBJ1-2; a possible D gene is TRBD1 (5 bases). Trimming stripped 1 base from V and 4 bases from J, with 13 bases between. Germline V CDR1 and CDR2: SGHVS, FQNEAQ. This CDR3 spans 15 amino acids. CDR3 sequence (DNA): TGTGCCAGCAGCTTAGATGCAGGGATCCGCTATGGCTACACCTTC. Translation gives CASSLDAGIRYGYTF.

This chain links TRBV7-2 with TRBJ2-7; maybe TRBD2 (5 bases). The CDR3 is 15 amino acids. Trimming took 2 bases from V and 3 from J, leaving 14 bases between them. CDR1 is SGHTA, CDR2 FQGNSA, per germline. The CDR3 DNA reads TGTGCCAGCAGCTTATTCTGGGAGTTGGGCTACGAGCAGTACTTC. Residues: CASSLFWELGYEQYF.

The DNA of the CDR3 is TGTGCCAGCAGTTATACAGGGGTATGGACCGGGGAGCTGTTTTTT. This gives the protein CASSYTGVWTGELFF. The chain employs TRBV6-5 and TRBJ2-2; 7 bases are shared with TRBD1. Germline V gene sequence: CDR1 MNHEY, CDR2 SVGAGI. The ends lost 3 bases at V and 5 bases at J; junction bases unmatched: 6. The CDR3 spans 15 residues.

The chain couples TRBV4-1 to TRBJ2-7; 9 positions match TRBD1. With 4 bases clipped from V and 0 bases from J, the junction kept 4 bases outside the gene matches. Germline CDR1 reads MGHRA; CDR2 reads YSYEKL. The CDR3 consists of 15 residues. The CDR3 is CASSLGTGPSYEQYF. Written as DNA, the CDR3 is TGCGCCAGCAGCCTTGGGACAGGGCCCTCCTACGAGCAGTACTTC.

The chain employs TRBV7-9 and TRBJ2-5; D possibly corresponds to TRBD1 (6 bases). CDR3 length: 13 residues. V lost 4 bases, J lost 2 bases, and 8 bases lay in between. In germline, CDR1 is SEHNR, CDR2 FQNEAQ (reference sequence). The CDR3 is CASSYRVQETQYF. CDR3 in DNA: TGTGCCAGCAGCTACAGGGTTCAAGAGACCCAGTACTTC.

The rearrangement links TRBV28 to TRBJ2-1; no clear D. The V end was cut by 5 bases, the J end by 7 bases, with 12 bases between. The CDR3 is made up of 13 amino acids. Germline CDR1 and CDR2: MDHEN and SYDVKM. CDR3 loop: CASSPLRRNEQFF. The DNA of the CDR3 is TGTGCCAGCAGTCCGCTCCGGCGGAATGAGCAGTTCTTC.

This clone was recorded once. J is TRBJ2-3 and V is TRBV4-1; 8 bases fit TRBD2. Losses at the gene ends were 0 bases for V and 1 base for J; bases not matched to a gene: 6. The CDR3 has 17 amino acids. The germline V gene encodes CDR1 MGHRA and CDR2 YSYEKL. The CDR3 reads CASSQEPNGGGTDTQYF. DNA of the CDR3: TGCGCCAGCAGCCAAGAACCCAACGGGGGGGGCACAGATACGCAGTATTTT.

The chain links TRBV2 to TRBJ2-2; possibly TRBD1 for D (5 bases). The CDR3 runs to 23 residues. V was trimmed by 8 bases and J by 0 bases, leaving 37 bases between them. Per germline, CDR1 SNHLY and CDR2 FYNNEI. The CDR3 bases are TGTGCCAGCCCAAAAGGGGCGCCGTGGACAACACCCACTACCTTATCGAACACCGGGGAGCTGTTTTTT. Protein product: CASPKGAPWTTPTTLSNTGELFF. Drawing the rest from reference TRBV2 and TRBJ2-2, the complete variable domain is EPEVTQTPSHQVTQMGQEVILRCVPISNHLYFYWYRQILGQKVEFLVSFYNNEISEKSEIFDDQFSVERPDGSNFTLKIRSTKLEDSAMYFCASPKGAPWTTPTTLSNTGELFFGEGSRLTVL.

The chain couples TRBV12-5 to TRBJ2-1, with D perhaps TRBD2 (6 bases). Per the germline V gene, CDR1 is LGHNT and CDR2 is FRNRAP. The CDR3 is 17 amino acids. V was cut by 1 base and J by 3 bases, with 16 bases left in between. The CDR3 region has the DNA TGTGCTAGTGGTTTGGCGGGGTTGGGAGGAAGCTACAATGAGCAGTTCTTC. It encodes CASGLAGLGGSYNEQFF.